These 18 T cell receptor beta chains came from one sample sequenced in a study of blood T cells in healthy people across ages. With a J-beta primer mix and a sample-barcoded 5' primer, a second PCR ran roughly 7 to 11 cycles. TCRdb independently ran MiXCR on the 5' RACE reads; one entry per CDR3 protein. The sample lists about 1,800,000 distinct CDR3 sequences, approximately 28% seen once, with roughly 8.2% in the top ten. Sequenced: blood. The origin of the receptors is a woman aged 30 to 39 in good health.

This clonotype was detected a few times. The CDR3 spells CASRLHGLAGGPYEQYF. The CDR3 region has the DNA TGTGCCAGCAGACTCCACGGACTAGCGGGAGGGCCCTACGAGCAGTACTTC. This rearrangement joins TRBV27 to TRBJ2-7; 15 bases fit TRBD2. J gave up 2 bases and V 6 bases, and 8 bases lay outside the gene matches. Germline assignment: CDR1 MNHEY and CDR2 SMNVEV (reference sequence). The length of the CDR3 is 17 residues.

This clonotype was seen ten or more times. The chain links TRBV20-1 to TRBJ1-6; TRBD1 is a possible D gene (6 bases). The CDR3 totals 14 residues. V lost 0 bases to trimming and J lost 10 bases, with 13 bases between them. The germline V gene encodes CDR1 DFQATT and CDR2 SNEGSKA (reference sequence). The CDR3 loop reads CSAREGTGKSPLHF. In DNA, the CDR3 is TGCAGTGCTAGAGAAGGCACAGGGAAATCACCCCTCCACTTT.

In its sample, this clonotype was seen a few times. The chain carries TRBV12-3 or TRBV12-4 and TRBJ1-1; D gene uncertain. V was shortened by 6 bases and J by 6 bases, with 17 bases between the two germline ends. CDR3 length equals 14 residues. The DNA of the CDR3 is TGTGCCAGCAGCGACACGTCGGGCGACGCTGAAGCTTTCTTT. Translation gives CASSDTSGDAEAFF.

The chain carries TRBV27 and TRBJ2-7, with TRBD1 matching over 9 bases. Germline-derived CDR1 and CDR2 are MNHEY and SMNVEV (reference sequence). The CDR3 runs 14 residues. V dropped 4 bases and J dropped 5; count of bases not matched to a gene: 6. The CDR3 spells CASSSVGQGHEQYF. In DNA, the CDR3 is TGTGCCAGCAGTTCAGTCGGACAGGGGCACGAGCAGTACTTC.

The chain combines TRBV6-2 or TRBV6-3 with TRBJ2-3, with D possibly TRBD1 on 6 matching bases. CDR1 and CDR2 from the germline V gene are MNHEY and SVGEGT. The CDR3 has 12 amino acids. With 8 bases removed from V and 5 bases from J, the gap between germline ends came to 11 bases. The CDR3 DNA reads TGTGCCAGCGCGCCACAGGGAGATACGCAGTATTTT. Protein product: CASAPQGDTQYF.

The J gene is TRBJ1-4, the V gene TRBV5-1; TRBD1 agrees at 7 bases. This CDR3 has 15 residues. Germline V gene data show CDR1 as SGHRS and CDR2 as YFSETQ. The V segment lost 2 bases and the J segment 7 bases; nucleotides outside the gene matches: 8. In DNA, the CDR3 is TGCGCCAGCAGCTTAACAGGGGTGCCACGTGAAAAACTGTTTTTT. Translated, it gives CASSLTGVPREKLFF.

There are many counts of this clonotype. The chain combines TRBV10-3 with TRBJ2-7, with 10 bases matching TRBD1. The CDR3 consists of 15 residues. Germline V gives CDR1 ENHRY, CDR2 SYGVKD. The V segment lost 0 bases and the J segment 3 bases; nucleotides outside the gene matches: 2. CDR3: CAISESRDRGYEQYF. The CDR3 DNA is TGTGCCATCAGTGAGTCTCGGGACAGGGGCTACGAGCAGTACTTC.

CDR3 loop: CSASSHTRNEQFF. CDR3 in DNA: TGCAGTGCTAGTTCCCACACCCGGAATGAGCAGTTCTTC. V usage is TRBV20-1 and J usage is TRBJ2-1; D remains ambiguous. CDR1 DFQATT and CDR2 SNEGSKA come from the germline V gene (reference sequence). The CDR3 contains 13 residues. Between the trimmed V and J ends, which lost 3 bases and 7 bases, there was a span of 13 bases.

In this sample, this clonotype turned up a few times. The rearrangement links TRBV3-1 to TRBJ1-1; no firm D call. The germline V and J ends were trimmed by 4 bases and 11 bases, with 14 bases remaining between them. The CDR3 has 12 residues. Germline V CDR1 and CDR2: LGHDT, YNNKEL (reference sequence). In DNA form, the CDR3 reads TGTGCCAGCAGCCCGGACCCTTCTAGGGCTTTCTTT. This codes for CASSPDPSRAFF.

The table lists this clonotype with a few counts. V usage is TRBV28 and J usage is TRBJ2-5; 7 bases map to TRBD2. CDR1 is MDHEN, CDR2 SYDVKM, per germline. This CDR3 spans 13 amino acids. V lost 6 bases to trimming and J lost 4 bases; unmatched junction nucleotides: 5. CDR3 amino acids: CASSAGARETQYF. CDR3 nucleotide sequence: TGTGCCAGCAGCGCGGGAGCCCGAGAGACCCAGTACTTC.

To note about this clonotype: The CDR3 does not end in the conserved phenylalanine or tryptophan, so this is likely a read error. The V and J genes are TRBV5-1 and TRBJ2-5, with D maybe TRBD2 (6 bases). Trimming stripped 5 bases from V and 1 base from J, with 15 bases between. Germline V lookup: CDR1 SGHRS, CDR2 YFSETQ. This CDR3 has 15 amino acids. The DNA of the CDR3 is TGCGCCAGCAGGGAAGGCGGGAACCCCCAAGAGACCCAGTACTTA. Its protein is CASREGGNPQETQYL.

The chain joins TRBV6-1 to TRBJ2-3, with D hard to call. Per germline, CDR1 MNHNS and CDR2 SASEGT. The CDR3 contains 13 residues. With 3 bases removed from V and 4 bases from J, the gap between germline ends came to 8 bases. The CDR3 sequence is CASSDKGSDTQYF. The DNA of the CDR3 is TGTGCCAGCAGTGATAAGGGTTCAGATACGCAGTATTTT.

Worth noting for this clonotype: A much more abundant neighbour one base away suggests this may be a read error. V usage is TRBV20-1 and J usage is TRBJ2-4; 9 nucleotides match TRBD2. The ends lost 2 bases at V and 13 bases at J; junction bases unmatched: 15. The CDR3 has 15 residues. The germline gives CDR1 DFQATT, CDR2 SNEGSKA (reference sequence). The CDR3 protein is CSARTLAGIYNEQYF. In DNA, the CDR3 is TGCAGTGCTAGAACTCTAGCGGGGATATACAATGAGCAGTACTTC.

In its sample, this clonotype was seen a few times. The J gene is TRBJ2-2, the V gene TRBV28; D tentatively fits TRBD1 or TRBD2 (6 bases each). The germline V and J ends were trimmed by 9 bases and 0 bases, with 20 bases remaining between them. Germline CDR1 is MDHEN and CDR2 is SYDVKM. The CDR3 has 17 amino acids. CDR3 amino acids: CASQTGGPGSNTGELFF. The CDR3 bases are TGTGCCAGTCAAACCGGGGGCCCAGGGTCGAACACCGGGGAGCTGTTTTTT.

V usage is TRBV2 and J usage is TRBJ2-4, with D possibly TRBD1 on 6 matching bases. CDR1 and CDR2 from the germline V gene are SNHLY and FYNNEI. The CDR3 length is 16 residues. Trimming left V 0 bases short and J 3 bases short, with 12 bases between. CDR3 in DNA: TGTGCCAGCAGTGAAGCGCAGGGGTTGGTCAAAAACATTCAGTACTTC. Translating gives CASSEAQGLVKNIQYF. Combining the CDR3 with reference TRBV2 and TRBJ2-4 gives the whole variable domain EPEVTQTPSHQVTQMGQEVILRCVPISNHLYFYWYRQILGQKVEFLVSFYNNEISEKSEIFDDQFSVERPDGSNFTLKIRSTKLEDSAMYFCASSEAQGLVKNIQYFGAGTRLSVL.

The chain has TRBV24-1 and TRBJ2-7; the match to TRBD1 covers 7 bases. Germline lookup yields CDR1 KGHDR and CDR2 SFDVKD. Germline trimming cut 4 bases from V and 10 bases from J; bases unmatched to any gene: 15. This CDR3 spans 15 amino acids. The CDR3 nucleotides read TGTGCCACCAGTGACCCGACAGGGAATTTGGATACCCAGTACTTC. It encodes CATSDPTGNLDTQYF.

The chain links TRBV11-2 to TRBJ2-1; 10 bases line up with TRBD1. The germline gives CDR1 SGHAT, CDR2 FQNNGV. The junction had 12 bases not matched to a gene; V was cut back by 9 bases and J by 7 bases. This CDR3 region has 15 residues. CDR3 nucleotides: TGTGCCAGTCGTCGAACCGGGACAGGGGCGAATGAGCAGTTCTTC. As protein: CASRRTGTGANEQFF.

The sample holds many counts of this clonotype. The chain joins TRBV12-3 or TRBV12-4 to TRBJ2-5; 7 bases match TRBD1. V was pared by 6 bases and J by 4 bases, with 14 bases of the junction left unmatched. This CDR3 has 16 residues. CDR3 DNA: TGTGCCAGCAGCCCTGGGACAGAGGTGATTGGAGAGACCCAGTACTTC. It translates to CASSPGTEVIGETQYF.